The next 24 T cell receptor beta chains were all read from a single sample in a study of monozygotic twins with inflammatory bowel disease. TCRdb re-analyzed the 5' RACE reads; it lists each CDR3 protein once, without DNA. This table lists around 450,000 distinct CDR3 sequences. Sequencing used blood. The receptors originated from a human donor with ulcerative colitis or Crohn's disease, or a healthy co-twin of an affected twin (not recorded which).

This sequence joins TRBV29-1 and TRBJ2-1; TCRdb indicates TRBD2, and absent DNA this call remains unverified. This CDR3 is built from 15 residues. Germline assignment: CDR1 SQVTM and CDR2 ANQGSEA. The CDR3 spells CSVPDSVLGYNEQFF.

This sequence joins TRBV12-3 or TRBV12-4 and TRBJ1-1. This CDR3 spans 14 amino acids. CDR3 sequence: CASSLRQSDTEAFF.

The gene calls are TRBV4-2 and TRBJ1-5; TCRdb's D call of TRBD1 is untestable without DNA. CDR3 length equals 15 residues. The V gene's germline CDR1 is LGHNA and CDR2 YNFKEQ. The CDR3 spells CASSQESGVNQPQHF.

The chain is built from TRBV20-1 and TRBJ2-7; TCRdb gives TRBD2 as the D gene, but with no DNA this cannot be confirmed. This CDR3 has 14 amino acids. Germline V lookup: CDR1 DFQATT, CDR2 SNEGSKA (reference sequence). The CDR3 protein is CSASLAGALLEQYF.

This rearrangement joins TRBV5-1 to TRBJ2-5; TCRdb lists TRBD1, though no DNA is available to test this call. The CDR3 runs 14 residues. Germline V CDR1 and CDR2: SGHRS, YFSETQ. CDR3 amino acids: CASSRDREMETQYF.

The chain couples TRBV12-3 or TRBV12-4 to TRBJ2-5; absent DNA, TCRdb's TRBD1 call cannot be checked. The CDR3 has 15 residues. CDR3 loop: CASKKTGGWGETQYF.

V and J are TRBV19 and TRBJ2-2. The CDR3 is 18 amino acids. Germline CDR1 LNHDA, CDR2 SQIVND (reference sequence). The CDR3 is CASSIADTTVVIDGELFF. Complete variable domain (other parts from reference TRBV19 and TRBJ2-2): DGGITQSPKYLFRKEGQNVTLSCEQNLNHDAMYWYRQDPGQGLRLIYYSQIVNDFQKGDIAEGYSVSREKKESFPLTVTSAQKNPTAFYLCASSIADTTVVIDGELFFGEGSRLTVL.

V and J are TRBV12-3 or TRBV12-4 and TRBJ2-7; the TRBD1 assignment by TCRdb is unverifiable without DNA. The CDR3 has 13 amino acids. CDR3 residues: CASSLGGPYEQYF.

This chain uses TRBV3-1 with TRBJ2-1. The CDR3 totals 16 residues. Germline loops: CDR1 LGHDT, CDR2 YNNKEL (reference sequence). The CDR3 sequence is CASSQGLSGAYNEQFF.

This CDR3 is CSARDPPAGGYGYTF. The chain recombines TRBV20-1 with TRBJ1-2; TCRdb proposes TRBD1, but this gene call is untestable without DNA. From germline, CDR1 is DFQATT and CDR2 SNEGSKA (reference sequence). The CDR3 covers 15 residues.

This CDR3 is CASSLGSGRLYEQYF. The V gene is TRBV5-4, the J gene TRBJ2-7; TCRdb designates TRBD1, a call that cannot be tested without DNA. Germline values: CDR1 SGHNT, CDR2 YYREEE (reference sequence). CDR3 size: 15 residues.

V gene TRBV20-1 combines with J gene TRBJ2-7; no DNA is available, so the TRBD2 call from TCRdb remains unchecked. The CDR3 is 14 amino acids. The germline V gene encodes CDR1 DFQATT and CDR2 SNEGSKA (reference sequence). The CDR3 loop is CSARPSGRAYEQYF.

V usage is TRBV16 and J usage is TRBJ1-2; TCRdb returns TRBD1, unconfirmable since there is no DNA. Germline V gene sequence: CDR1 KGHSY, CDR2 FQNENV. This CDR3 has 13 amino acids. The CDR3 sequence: CASSTGGAGGYTF.

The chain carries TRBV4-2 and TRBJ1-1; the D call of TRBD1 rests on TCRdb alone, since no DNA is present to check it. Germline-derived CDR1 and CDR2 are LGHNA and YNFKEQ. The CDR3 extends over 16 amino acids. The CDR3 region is CASSQDKGTIPLQAFF.

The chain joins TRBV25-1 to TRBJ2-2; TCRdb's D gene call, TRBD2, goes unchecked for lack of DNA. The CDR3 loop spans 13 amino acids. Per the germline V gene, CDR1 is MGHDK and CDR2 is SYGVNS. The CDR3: CASNGLAAGELFF.

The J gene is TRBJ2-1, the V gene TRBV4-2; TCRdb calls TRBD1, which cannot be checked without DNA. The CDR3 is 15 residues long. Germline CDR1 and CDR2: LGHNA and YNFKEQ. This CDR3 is CASSLRDGDYNEQFF.

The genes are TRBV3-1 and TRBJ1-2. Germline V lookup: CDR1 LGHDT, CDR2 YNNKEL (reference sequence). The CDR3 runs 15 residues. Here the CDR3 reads CASSPTGRRGYGYTF.

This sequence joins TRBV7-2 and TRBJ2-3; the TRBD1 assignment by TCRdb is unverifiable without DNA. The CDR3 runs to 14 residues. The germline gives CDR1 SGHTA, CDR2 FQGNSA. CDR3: CASSLAPGPDTQYF.

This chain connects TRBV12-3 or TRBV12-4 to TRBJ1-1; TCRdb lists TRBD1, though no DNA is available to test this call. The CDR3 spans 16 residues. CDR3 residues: CASRVGHPGLNTEAFF.

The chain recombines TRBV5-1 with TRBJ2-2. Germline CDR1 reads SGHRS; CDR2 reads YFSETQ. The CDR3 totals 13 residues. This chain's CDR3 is CASSRQITGELFF.

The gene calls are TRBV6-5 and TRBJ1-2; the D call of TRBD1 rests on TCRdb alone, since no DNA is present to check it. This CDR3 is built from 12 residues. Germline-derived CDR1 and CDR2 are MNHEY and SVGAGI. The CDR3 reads CASSYKGNGYTF.

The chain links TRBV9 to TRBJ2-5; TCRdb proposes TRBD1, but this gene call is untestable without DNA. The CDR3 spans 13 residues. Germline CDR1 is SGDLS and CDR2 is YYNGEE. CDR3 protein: CASSVTGQETQYF.

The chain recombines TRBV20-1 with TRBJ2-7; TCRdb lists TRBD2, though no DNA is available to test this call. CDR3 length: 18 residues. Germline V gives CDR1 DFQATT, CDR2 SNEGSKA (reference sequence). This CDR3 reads CSASAPGTSGGQSYEQYF.

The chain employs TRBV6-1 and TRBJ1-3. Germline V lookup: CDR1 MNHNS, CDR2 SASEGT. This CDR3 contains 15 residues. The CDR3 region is CASRNTGSSGNTIYF.